The rows below give T cell receptor beta chains drawn from one sample of a study of T cells in Graves' hyperthyroidism and ophthalmopathy. TCRdb independently ran MiXCR on the multiplex PCR reads; one entry per CDR3 protein. This sample has about 500,000 distinct CDR3 sequences; approximately 49% occur once, and the top ten carry about 45%. Sequences were obtained from peripheral blood or thyroid tissue (not recorded which). Receptors were obtained from an adult woman with Graves' disease, either hyperthyroidism or ophthalmopathy (not recorded which). CDR3s include the opening cysteine and the closing phenylalanine or tryptophan. A D gene is named only where the DNA matches it firmly. Rows may omit the clone size; those that give it use once, few, many or a size class.

>many|TRBV20-1|TRBJ1-6|NA
TGCAGTGCTAGAGATAGCGGAGGAGGGGCGCGGAACTCACCCCTCCACTTT
CSARDSGGGARNSPLHF
>NA|TRBV10-2|TRBJ2-2|TRBD2
TGCGCCACATCCGGGACTAGCGTCGGGGAGCTGTTTTTT
CATSGTSVGELFF
>NA|TRBV7-2|TRBJ1-2|NA
TGTGCCAGCAGTTACGACGGGGAGGAATATGGCTACACCTTC
CASSYDGEEYGYTF
>many|TRBV5-6|TRBJ2-2|TRBD1
TGTGCCAGCAGCCTCGGACAGGGGAGGAACACCGGGGAGCTGTTTTTT
CASSLGQGRNTGELFF
>few|TRBV3-1|TRBJ1-4|NA
TGTGCCAGCAGCCACAGGGATAATGAAAAACTGTTTTTT
CASSHRDNEKLFF
>many|TRBV5-1|TRBJ1-1|NA
TGCGCCAGCAGATCGGGAGGGATCAACACTGAAGCTTTCTTT
CASRSGGINTEAFF
>NA|TRBV5-6|TRBJ2-2|TRBD2
TGTGCCAGCAGCCTACTACTAGCGGGAGGATCTACCGGGGAGCTGTTTTTT
CASSLLLAGGSTGELFF
>NA|TRBV24-1|TRBJ1-2|NA
TGTGCCACCAGTGGAGGGGGGGCCGGCTACACCTTC
CATSGGGAGYTF
>NA|TRBV14|TRBJ1-1|NA
TGTGCCAGCAGCCTACGTTCTGTGAGCACTGAAGCTTTCTTT
CASSLRSVSTEAFF
>NA|TRBV12-3/TRBV12-4|TRBJ1-5|NA
TGTGCCAGCAGTTTTAGGAATAACAATCAGCCCCAGCATTTT
CASSFRNNNQPQHF
>many|TRBV12-3/TRBV12-4|TRBJ2-2|NA
TGTGCCAGCAGCCCCACCCTAGCCCGGGAGCTGTTTTTT
CASSPTLARELFF
>NA|TRBV10-2|TRBJ2-2|NA
TGCGCCAGCAGTGAGTCGAAGCTAGCGAAGAACACCGGGGAGCTGTTTTTT
CASSESKLAKNTGELFF
>NA|TRBV6-1|TRBJ1-3|NA
TGTGCCAGCAGGACGAGGGGAAACACCATATATTTT
CASRTRGNTIYF
>few|TRBV5-1|TRBJ2-2|NA
TGCGCCAGCAGGCCACCTAGCACCGGGGAGCTGTTTTTT
CASRPPSTGELFF
>many|TRBV5-5|TRBJ1-1|NA
TGTGCCAGCAGCTTGTTCGTTGGATCGAACACTGAAGCTTTCTTT
CASSLFVGSNTEAFF
>once|TRBV29-1|TRBJ2-7|NA
TGCAGCGTTGGTTTCGGATCCTACGAGCAGTACTTC
CSVGFGSYEQYF
>few|TRBV10-3|TRBJ1-1|NA
TGTGCCATCGGAAGGACAGAAACTGAAGCTTTCTTT
CAIGRTETEAFF
>few|TRBV10-3|TRBJ1-4|NA
TGTGCCATCGGCCCAGGCGGCAATGAAAAACTGTTTTTT
CAIGPGGNEKLFF
>NA|TRBV7-2|TRBJ2-5|TRBD1
TGTGCCAGCAGCACCAAGGACAGGGTGAGGGAGACCCAGTACTTC
CASSTKDRVRETQYF
>NA|TRBV15|TRBJ1-3|TRBD1
TGTGCCACCAGCGTTACAGGGGACGCTAACTATGGCTACACCATATATTTT
CATSVTGDANYGYTIYF
>many|TRBV6-6|TRBJ1-2|TRBD1
TGTGCCAGCAGTTCCAGACAGGGAAATGGCTACACCTTC
CASSSRQGNGYTF
>NA|TRBV7-9|TRBJ1-4|NA
TGTGCCAGCGAGATCTGGGGGTCGGGAGCTAATGAAAAACTGTTTTTT
CASEIWGSGANEKLFF
>NA|TRBV10-3|TRBJ2-2|TRBD2
TGTGCCATCAGTCAGAGGGCTAGCGGGAGTTCCGGGGAGCTGTTTTTT
CAISQRASGSSGELFF
>NA|TRBV7-9|TRBJ2-7|TRBD2
TGTGCCAGCAGCATCGGACTAGCGGGGGGACCCTACGAGCAGTACTTC
CASSIGLAGGPYEQYF
>NA|TRBV29-1|TRBJ2-7|NA
TGCAGCGTTGAAGGCCGTCGGGCGCACGAGCAGTACTTC
CSVEGRRAHEQYF
>few|TRBV9|TRBJ2-5|NA
TGTGCCAGCGGAGTGGCCTCAGAGTACTTC
CASGVASEYF
>NA|TRBV2|TRBJ1-1|NA
TGTGCCAGCACCGTGGGCAGGACGAACACTGACGCTTTCTTT
CASTVGRTNTDAFF
>few|TRBV2|TRBJ2-1|NA
TGTGCCAGCAGGAACAGGGCTCAGAACAATGAGCAGTTCTTC
CASRNRAQNNEQFF
>NA|TRBV20-1|TRBJ1-6|NA
TGCAGTGCGGGGGACTCTAATTCACCCCTCCACTTT
CSAGDSNSPLHF
>few|TRBV20-1|TRBJ2-6|NA
TGCAGTGCTAGAGGGGACAACGTCCTGACTTTC
CSARGDNVLTF
>NA|TRBV29-1|TRBJ2-7|NA
TGCAGCGGCCTAAAAACAGTGTACGAGCAGTACTTC
CSGLKTVYEQYF
>many|TRBV4-2|TRBJ1-1|NA
TGTGCCAGCAGCCAAGGTAGACTAAAGAACACTGAAGCTTTCTTT
CASSQGRLKNTEAFF
>few|TRBV7-2|TRBJ1-5|NA
TGTGCCAGCAGCTTACGGGCAGCCCAGCCCCAGCATTTT
CASSLRAAQPQHF
>once|TRBV20-1|TRBJ1-1|NA
TGCAGTGCTAGAGTACAGGGAGGGATTCGGAACACTGAAGCTTTCTTT
CSARVQGGIRNTEAFF
>NA|TRBV6-1|TRBJ2-5|NA
TGTGCCAGCAGTGAAGCCGACTGGCCAAACGCCCTCTTC
CASSEADWPNALF
>NA|TRBV29-1|TRBJ2-7|NA
TGCAGCGTTGAAGTCCCTAACACCTACGAGCAGTACTTC
CSVEVPNTYEQYF
>NA|TRBV20-1|TRBJ1-1|NA
TGCAGTGCCAGCAGTGCGAGGACGTCCTCTGAAGCTTTCTTT
CSASSARTSSEAFF
>many|TRBV7-2|TRBJ1-1|NA
TGTGCCAGCAGCTTAGTAGGGAAACACACTGAAGCTTTCTTT
CASSLVGKHTEAFF
>NA|TRBV7-8|TRBJ2-7|TRBD2
TGTGCCAGCAGCTTATATGGACTAGCGGGCACCTACGAGCAGTACTTC
CASSLYGLAGTYEQYF
>NA|TRBV20-1|TRBJ2-5|TRBD1
TGCAGTGGAACAGGGGGAGAGACCCAGTACTTC
CSGTGGETQYF
>NA|TRBV19|TRBJ1-1|TRBD1
TGTGCCAGCGACAGGGGGCCCACTGAAGCTTTCTTT
CASDRGPTEAFF
>NA|TRBV12-3/TRBV12-4|TRBJ2-7|TRBD1
TGTGCCAGCAGGCGACAGGGGACTTCCTACGAGCAGTACTTC
CASRRQGTSYEQYF
>NA|TRBV18|TRBJ2-3|TRBD1
TGTGCCAGCTCGCCGGGACAGGGTAACACAGATACGCAGTATTTT
CASSPGQGNTDTQYF
>many|TRBV19|TRBJ1-2|NA
TGTGCCAGTAGTGACTGGGGCGCAGGAGGCTACACCTTC
CASSDWGAGGYTF
>NA|TRBV29-1|TRBJ1-5|NA
TGCAGCGTTACGCAGACAAGCATGGAGACCCAGCATTTT
CSVTQTSMETQHF
>NA|TRBV29-1|TRBJ2-7|TRBD1
TGCAGCGTCCCCGGGACAGGATTCTACGAGCAGTACTTC
CSVPGTGFYEQYF
>NA|TRBV15|TRBJ2-7|TRBD1
TGTGCCAGCAGTTCCCCAGCCCCCAGGACAGGGAACTACGAGCAGTACTTC
CASSSPAPRTGNYEQYF